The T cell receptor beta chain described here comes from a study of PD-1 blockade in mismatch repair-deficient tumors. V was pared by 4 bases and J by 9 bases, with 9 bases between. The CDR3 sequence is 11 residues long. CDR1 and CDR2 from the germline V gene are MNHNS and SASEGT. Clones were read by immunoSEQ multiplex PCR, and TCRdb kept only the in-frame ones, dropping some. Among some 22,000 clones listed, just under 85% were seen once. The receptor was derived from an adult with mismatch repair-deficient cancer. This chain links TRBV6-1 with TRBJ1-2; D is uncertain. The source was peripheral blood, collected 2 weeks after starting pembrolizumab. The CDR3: CASSGGRSYTF. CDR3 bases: TGTGCCAGCAGTGGCGGTAGGAGCTACACCTTC.